Presented here are 11 T cell receptor beta chains from one specimen sequenced in a study of cytomegalovirus exposure and HLA in healthy donors. It was with 60 Vbeta and 13 Jbeta primers that the PCR ran. Generated by immunoSEQ multiplex PCR, the TCRdb table keeps only in-frame clones and is missing some. The sample contains roughly 200,000 clones, roughly a tenth of which appear only once. Specimen: PBMCs. These receptors all come from a woman aged 25 to 45 in good health and CMV-seropositive.

Comment on this clone: Sequence at one end of the junction differs from germline and may be a read error. The gene calls are TRBV5-6 and TRBJ2-7, with D unclear. The CDR3 runs to 14 residues. From germline, CDR1 is SGHDT and CDR2 YYEEEE. The CDR3 DNA is TGTGCCAGCGGCTTCCCCCCCGCGGACTACGAGCAGTACTTC. Encoded protein: CASGFPPADYEQYF.

This clone was seen more than once but under ten times. The rearrangement links TRBV13 to TRBJ2-2, with 7 positions matching TRBD2. The trim removed 3 bases at V and 4 bases at J, leaving 17 bases unmatched. CDR3 length: 19 residues. Germline V gene lookup returns CDR1 PRHDT and CDR2 FYEKMQ (reference sequence). The CDR3 region is CASSLLSSGVIKGTGELFF. DNA for the CDR3: TGTGCCAGCAGCTTGCTTTCCAGCGGGGTGATTAAGGGCACCGGGGAGCTGTTTTTT.

This clone was detected a few times. One end of the junction varies from germline; a read error may be responsible. This rearrangement joins TRBV9 to TRBJ2-2; TRBD1 agrees at 10 bases. Germline CDR1 reads SGDLS; CDR2 reads YYNGEE. There are 14 residues in the CDR3. The CDR3 region is CACRQGAGTGELFF. The CDR3 DNA reads as TGTGCCTGCAGACAGGGGGCGGGTACCGGGGAGCTGTTTTTT.

The V gene is TRBV30, the J gene TRBJ1-1; maybe TRBD1 (6 bases). This CDR3 is 11 amino acids long. CDR1 and CDR2 from the germline V gene are GTSNPN and SVGIG (reference sequence). V gave up 3 bases and J gave up 11 bases, with 13 bases separating them. The CDR3 here is CAWSRGSRAFF. CDR3 bases: TGTGCCTGGAGCAGGGGCAGCCGGGCTTTCTTT. Using reference TRBV30 and TRBJ1-1 for the parts outside the CDR3, the full variable domain is SQTIHQWPATLVQPVGSPLSLECTVEGTSNPNLYWYRQAAGRGLQLLFYSVGIGQISSEVPQNLSASRPQDRQFILSSKKLLLSDSGFYLCAWSRGSRAFFGQGTRLTVV.

Only a few counts were recorded for this clone. The V call is TRBV21-1, the J call TRBJ2-3; TRBD2, the table's D call, lacks a check against the DNA. TRBV21-1 constitutes a pseudogene. The CDR3 length is 15 residues. The CDR3 loop is CASRGTSGSTDTQYF. CDR3 in DNA: TGTGCCAGCAGGGGGACTAGCGGGAGCACAGATACGCAGTATTTT.

The CDR3 is CASSFRRGRTNTGELFF. CDR3 sequence (DNA): TGTGCCAGCAGCTTCCGTCGTGGGCGCACGAACACCGGGGAGCTGTTTTTT. This chain connects TRBV5-4 to TRBJ2-2; D ambiguous. Deletions cut 2 bases from V and 0 bases from J, with 14 bases between. Germline V gene data show CDR1 as SGHNT and CDR2 as YYREEE (reference sequence). The CDR3 covers 17 residues.

This clone has more than one count but fewer than ten. This sequence joins TRBV5-5 and TRBJ1-2, with 8 nucleotides matching TRBD1. Per the germline V gene, CDR1 is SGHKS and CDR2 is YYEKEE (reference sequence). CDR3 length equals 13 residues. Losses at the gene ends were 2 bases for V and 8 bases for J; bases not matched to a gene: 5. This chain's CDR3 is CASSFPGGQGYTF. CDR3 DNA: TGTGCCAGCAGCTTTCCAGGGGGCCAGGGCTACACCTTC.

The table lists this clone with a few counts. This rearrangement joins TRBV6-1 to TRBJ2-2; no clear D. Per germline, CDR1 MNHNS and CDR2 SASEGT. V was cut by 6 bases and J by 6 bases, with 8 bases left in between. The CDR3 has 12 amino acids. The CDR3 nucleotides read TGTGCCAGCAGACTATCTCCCGGGGAGCTGTTTTTT. This sequence encodes CASRLSPGELFF.

The V and J genes are TRBV27 and TRBJ2-3; 9 nucleotides align to TRBD2. The CDR3 is 16 amino acids. V dropped 4 bases and J dropped 6; count of bases not matched to a gene: 11. Looked up from germline, CDR1 is MNHEY and CDR2 is SMNVEV (reference sequence). The CDR3 region has the DNA TGTGCCAGCAGTTATTGGCGCGGGAGGGATGGGGATACGCAGTATTTT. Translating it yields CASSYWRGRDGDTQYF.

CDR3 in DNA: TGTGCCAGCAGCGTGGGGGCAGGAAACTATGGCTACACCTTC. Its protein is CASSVGAGNYGYTF. J is TRBJ1-2 and V is TRBV9; a weak D match, TRBD1 (6 bases). The CDR3 is 14 amino acids. Germline loops: CDR1 SGDLS, CDR2 YYNGEE. Between the trimmed V and J ends, which lost 2 bases and 2 bases, there was a span of 10 bases.

The chain joins TRBV7-2 to TRBJ1-2; no clear D gene. The CDR3 is 14 residues long. V dropped 3 bases and J dropped 2 bases, with 10 bases sitting between them. CDR1 is SGHTA and CDR2 is FQGNSA in the germline V gene. The CDR3 sequence is CASSFPRRNYGYTF. The CDR3 DNA follows: TGTGCCAGCAGCTTTCCCAGGCGAAACTATGGCTACACCTTC.